The 28 T cell receptor beta chains below come from one sample, sequenced in a study of beta chain features in type 1 diabetes (dated by TCRdb to about 2018). Libraries were made using the immunoSEQ multiplex PCR assay. The entire isolated RNA was reverse transcribed using the High Capacity cDNA Reverse Transcription Kit, and thus expressed TCRB transcripts were sequenced. The immuneACCESS repertoire file appears here via TCRdb, limited to in-frame rearrangements. These files lack a portion of the clones; in checked studies, under half of the deficit traces to unresolved V genes, and the cause of the others is not known. The sample profile shows hundreds of thousands of clones; roughly a sixth of them were found once. Around 0.095% of the sample is in the top ten clones. The source material was naive CD4+ T cells from blood. Sample cell subset or site, as interpreted from the label and publication: true naive CD4+ T cells. These receptors all come from a man between 18 and 35 years old in good health.

The genes are TRBV6-5 and TRBJ1-1; D possibly corresponds to TRBD1 (5 bases). The CDR3 length is 14 residues. Germline values: CDR1 MNHEY, CDR2 SVGAGI. The ends were cut back, 5 bases at V and 4 bases at J, with 14 bases in the middle. CDR3 residues: CASSLSGGTTEAFF. The CDR3 bases are TGTGCCAGCAGTCTGAGCGGGGGTACCACTGAAGCTTTCTTT.

The J gene is TRBJ1-1, the V gene TRBV5-1, with 9 bases matching TRBD1. The germline gives CDR1 SGHRS, CDR2 YFSETQ. This CDR3 has 14 residues. The junction had 5 bases not matched to a gene; V was cut back by 2 bases and J by 6 bases. CDR3 residues: CASSLTGQGPEAFF. The CDR3 region has the DNA TGCGCCAGCAGCTTAACGGGACAGGGCCCTGAAGCTTTCTTT.

This clone was detected only a few times. This sample also contains other DNA sequences that code for the same CDR3. This CDR3 reads CASSVAVGNTEAFF. The CDR3, as DNA: TGTGCCAGCAGCGTAGCCGTTGGGAACACTGAAGCTTTCTTT. V is TRBV9 and J is TRBJ1-1; D uncertain. CDR1 is SGDLS, CDR2 YYNGEE, per germline. The CDR3 runs 14 residues. V was trimmed by 0 bases and J by 1 base, leaving 7 bases between them.

This clone has just a few counts. The V gene is TRBV2, the J gene TRBJ1-5, with D perhaps TRBD1 (5 bases). The CDR3 contains 14 residues. Germline V gives CDR1 SNHLY, CDR2 FYNNEI. V was trimmed by 5 bases and J by 3 bases, leaving 11 bases between them. CDR3 coding DNA: TGTGCCAGCAGTCAAGACAGCCTCAATCAGCCCCAGCATTTT. It codes for CASSQDSLNQPQHF.

This clone was picked up a small number of times. CDR3 DNA sequence: TGCGCCAGCAGCTTGGGGAGTGGTTCCATCCAAGAGACCCAGTACTTC. Its translation: CASSLGSGSIQETQYF. The V gene is TRBV5-1, the J gene TRBJ2-5; D is uncertain. The V and J ends lost 0 bases and 1 base respectively, with 13 bases between them. This CDR3 comprises 16 residues. Germline V gene sequence: CDR1 SGHRS, CDR2 YFSETQ.

The chain employs TRBV10-3 and TRBJ2-7, with D maybe TRBD1 (6 bases). The CDR3 totals 16 residues. Germline CDR1 is ENHRY and CDR2 is SYGVKD. The V end was cut by 4 bases, the J end by 5 bases, with 21 bases between. CDR3 loop: CAISGPPGHVGDEQYF. CDR3 coding DNA: TGTGCCATCAGTGGGCCTCCGGGACACGTCGGAGACGAGCAGTACTTC.

The rearrangement uses TRBV15 and TRBJ2-1; the D is unclear. Germline V gives CDR1 LNHNV, CDR2 YYDKDF (reference sequence). The CDR3 contains 13 residues. Trimming removed 0 bases at V and 9 bases at J, with 9 bases between. CDR3 bases: TGTGCCACCAGCAGAGATCAGTCGGGTGAGCAGTTCTTC. It translates to CATSRDQSGEQFF.

The CDR3 region has the DNA TGTGCCAGCAGTGAAAGGCAGGGGATGGGGGAGCAGTTCTTC. This encodes CASSERQGMGEQFF. V is TRBV2 and J is TRBJ2-1; TRBD1 might be the D (6 bases). Germline V lookup: CDR1 SNHLY, CDR2 FYNNEI. V was shortened by 2 bases and J by 10 bases, with 15 bases between the two germline ends. The CDR3 runs 14 residues.

This chain joins TRBV5-6 and TRBJ1-5; D gene ambiguous. V lost 4 bases, J lost 3 bases, and 20 bases lay in between. Germline lookup yields CDR1 SGHDT and CDR2 YYEEEE. This CDR3 comprises 17 residues. The CDR3 reads CASSVARAEIHNQPQHF. The DNA of the CDR3 is TGTGCCAGCAGCGTAGCGAGGGCAGAAATTCACAATCAGCCCCAGCATTTT.

J is TRBJ1-2 and V is TRBV9; possible D gene TRBD1, 5 bases. The germline V gene has CDR1 SGDLS and CDR2 YYNGEE. V was cut by 6 bases and J by 5 bases, with 23 bases left in between. This CDR3 region has 16 residues. The CDR3 DNA follows: TGTGCCAGCACCCTAGACGGGGCAACGAGACCTTATGGCTACACCTTC. Translation: CASTLDGATRPYGYTF.

This clone was counted between two and nine times. The V and J genes are TRBV23-1 and TRBJ2-7; 12 bases fit TRBD2. TRBV23-1 is labeled an ORF, and its function is uncertain. This CDR3 spans 17 amino acids. Trimming removed 7 bases from V and 6 bases from J; junction bases left unmatched: 16. This CDR3 is CASTSSLAGGLQGEQYF. The CDR3 nucleotides read TGCGCCAGCACTTCATCGCTAGCGGGAGGGCTACAGGGCGAGCAGTACTTC.

A few counts support this clone. The V call is TRBV19, the J call TRBJ2-2; 9 bases align to TRBD1. With V trimmed by 4 bases and J by 5 bases, 11 bases remained unmatched. The germline CDR1 and CDR2 sequences are LNHDA and SQIVND (reference sequence). There are 17 residues in the CDR3. CDR3 loop: CASSTVSGQGRTGELFF. The CDR3 bases are TGTGCCAGTAGTACAGTCTCAGGACAGGGGCGAACCGGGGAGCTGTTTTTT.

The chain combines TRBV29-1 with TRBJ1-4; D is perhaps TRBD1 (5 bases). Germline V gene lookup returns CDR1 SQVTM and CDR2 ANQGSEA. Between the trimmed V and J ends, which lost 7 bases and 4 bases, there was a span of 16 bases. This CDR3 comprises 14 residues. The CDR3 region is CSGRRGGSNEKLFF. The CDR3 DNA follows: TGCAGCGGCCGGCGGGGCGGAAGTAATGAAAAACTGTTTTTT.

The chain carries TRBV7-2 and TRBJ1-2; tentatively, D is TRBD1 (5 bases). V gave up 1 base and J gave up 1 base, with 16 bases separating them. The CDR3 is made up of 17 amino acids. Per germline, CDR1 SGHTA and CDR2 FQGNSA. CDR3 in DNA: TGTGCCAGCAGCTTAGTGGGCAGGGCGAACTATAACTATGGCTACACCTTC. Its translation is CASSLVGRANYNYGYTF.

The chain carries TRBV9 and TRBJ2-7; tentatively, D is TRBD1 (6 bases). CDR3 length: 16 amino acids. Per germline, CDR1 SGDLS and CDR2 YYNGEE. The V end lost 0 bases, the J end lost 4 bases, and 17 bases lay between the germline ends. The CDR3 DNA reads as TGTGCCAGCAGCGTAGGTCCCCTCAGGGGCTCGTACGAGCAGTACTTC. As protein: CASSVGPLRGSYEQYF.

This clone has more than one count but fewer than ten. The rearrangement links TRBV21-1 to TRBJ2-1; the D call in the table, TRBD2, was not verified against the DNA. TRBV21-1 is a pseudogene. This CDR3 is 19 amino acids long. The CDR3 sequence: CASSRPNTSGSPIGNEQFF. CDR3 bases: TGTGCCAGCAGCCGGCCCAATACTAGCGGGTCTCCGATAGGCAATGAGCAGTTCTTC.

The J gene is TRBJ2-2, the V gene TRBV14, with D possibly TRBD2 on 5 matching bases. CDR1 is SGHDN, CDR2 FVKESK, per germline. The V gene lost 1 base and the J gene lost 6 bases, with 12 bases spanning the gap. There are 15 residues in the CDR3. The CDR3 reads CASSQARSGAGELFF. DNA of the CDR3: TGTGCCAGCAGCCAAGCCAGATCCGGGGCCGGGGAGCTGTTTTTT.

The V and J genes are TRBV9 and TRBJ2-2; D ambiguous. The V end lost 3 bases, the J end lost 1 base, and 22 bases lay between the germline ends. This CDR3 region has 19 residues. Germline loops: CDR1 SGDLS, CDR2 YYNGEE. The CDR3 sequence: CASSARGRIHPLNTGELFF. As DNA, the CDR3 is TGTGCCAGCAGCGCACGAGGCAGGATCCACCCTTTGAACACCGGGGAGCTGTTTTTT.

V is TRBV11-1 and J is TRBJ2-7; D might be TRBD1 (6 bases). CDR1 and CDR2 (germline): SGHAT, FQDESV (reference sequence). Trimming removed 6 bases from V and 7 bases from J, with 19 bases in between. The CDR3 has 14 residues. The CDR3 loop reads CASSTGTTWSEQYF. DNA for the CDR3: TGTGCCAGCAGTACCGGGACAACGTGGTCGGAGCAGTACTTC.

This clone was seen a handful of times. The chain recombines TRBV4-1 with TRBJ2-2, with TRBD1 matching over 9 bases. V dropped 3 bases and J dropped 6; count of bases not matched to a gene: 8. The CDR3 runs to 16 residues. The germline gives CDR1 MGHRA, CDR2 YSYEKL. CDR3 nucleotide sequence: TGCGCCAGCAGCCAGATGACAGGGGGGAAGGCCGGGGAGCTGTTTTTT. Protein sequence: CASSQMTGGKAGELFF.

The chain has TRBV28 and TRBJ2-7, with 7 positions matching TRBD1. The CDR3 runs 15 residues. With 6 bases clipped from V and 5 bases from J, the junction kept 13 bases outside the gene matches. CDR1 and CDR2 from the germline V gene are MDHEN and SYDVKM. CDR3 sequence reads: CASSRLTGSVHEQYF. The CDR3 DNA is TGTGCCAGCAGCCGACTGACAGGGAGTGTACACGAGCAGTACTTC.

As for this clone: The same CDR3 arises from other DNA sequences in this sample as well. V gene TRBV5-1 combines with J gene TRBJ1-2; no clear D. Germline loops: CDR1 SGHRS, CDR2 YFSETQ. The V end was cut by 0 bases, the J end by 2 bases, with 5 bases between. This CDR3 comprises 13 residues. The CDR3 loop reads CASSLGRNYGYTF. The DNA of the CDR3 is TGCGCCAGCAGCTTGGGCAGAAACTATGGCTACACCTTC. The full variable domain, its missing parts supplied by reference TRBV5-1 and TRBJ1-2, is KAGVTQTPRYLIKTRGQQVTLSCSPISGHRSVSWYQQTPGQGLQFLFEYFSETQRNKGNFPGRFSGRQFSNSRSEMNVSTLELGDSALYLCASSLGRNYGYTFGSGTRLTVV.

This chain links TRBV28 with TRBJ1-2; 8 nucleotides line up with TRBD1. This CDR3 is 14 amino acids long. The V and J ends lost 6 bases and 5 bases, in that order; junction bases with no gene match: 8. The germline V gene has CDR1 MDHEN and CDR2 SYDVKM. In nucleotides, the CDR3 is TGTGCCAGCAGCCTACCGGGACAGGCTTATGGCTACACCTTC. This codes for CASSLPGQAYGYTF.

This clone was observed a few times. The chain joins TRBV19 to TRBJ1-2; TRBD1 might be the D (5 bases). CDR1 LNHDA and CDR2 SQIVND come from the germline V gene (reference sequence). V lost 3 bases and J lost 4, with 18 bases in between. The CDR3 contains 16 residues. The CDR3: CASSISGQLGSYGYTF. The CDR3 coding sequence is TGTGCCAGTAGTATCTCCGGACAATTGGGCAGCTATGGCTACACCTTC. The whole variable domain, remainder taken from reference TRBV19 and TRBJ1-2, is DGGITQSPKYLFRKEGQNVTLSCEQNLNHDAMYWYRQDPGQGLRLIYYSQIVNDFQKGDIAEGYSVSREKKESFPLTVTSAQKNPTAFYLCASSISGQLGSYGYTFGSGTRLTVV.

The V and J genes are TRBV7-2 and TRBJ2-5, with unresolved D. The CDR3 totals 11 residues. The germline V gene encodes CDR1 SGHTA and CDR2 FQGNSA. The ends were cut back, 3 bases at V and 3 bases at J, with 2 bases in the middle. The CDR3 coding sequence is TGTGCCAGCAGCTTTAAAGAGACCCAGTACTTC. This sequence encodes CASSFKETQYF.

The chain employs TRBV27 and TRBJ2-3, with unresolved D. Per the germline V gene, CDR1 is MNHEY and CDR2 is SMNVEV (reference sequence). CDR3 size: 15 residues. V lost 2 bases and J lost 3, with 12 bases in between. The CDR3 bases are TGTGCCAGCAGTTTAGCGGCCCTACGGACAGATACGCAGTATTTT. Translation gives CASSLAALRTDTQYF.

The chain employs TRBV18 and TRBJ2-1; 7 bases agree with TRBD1. The CDR3 has 16 residues. The J segment lost 0 bases and the V segment lost 5 bases, leaving 7 bases of the junction unmatched. CDR1 and CDR2 from the germline V gene are KGHSH and LQKENI. The CDR3 loop is CASSGQETSSYNEQFF. The CDR3 nucleotides read TGTGCCAGCTCAGGACAGGAGACAAGCTCCTACAATGAGCAGTTCTTC.

J is TRBJ2-1 and V is TRBV9, with 10 bases lining up with TRBD2. The V gene end was trimmed by 4 bases and the J gene end by 8 bases; junction bases not matched to a gene: 12. CDR1 and CDR2 from the germline V gene are SGDLS and YYNGEE. This CDR3 comprises 16 residues. CDR3 loop: CASSTSGTSVDDEQFF. CDR3 in DNA: TGTGCCAGCAGCACTTCCGGGACTAGCGTCGACGATGAGCAGTTCTTC. Drawing the rest from reference TRBV9 and TRBJ2-1, the complete variable domain is DSGVTQTPKHLITATGQRVTLRCSPRSGDLSVYWYQQSLDQGLQFLIQYYNGEERAKGNILERFSAQQFPDLHSELNLSSLELGDSALYFCASSTSGTSVDDEQFFGPGTRLTVL.